Listed below are T cell receptor beta chains from one sample, sequenced in a study of blood T cell repertoires in COVID-19. The protocol was immunoSEQ multiplex PCR, while the TCRdb copy is restricted to in-frame clones and leaves out a portion. Seen here are 200,000 to 250,000 clones, about 80% observed once, and the top ten hold 2% to 2.5%. The sample comprised peripheral blood. The receptors were gathered from a woman aged 55-70 years with acute or convalescent COVID-19. CDR3s leave out the opening cysteine and the closing phenylalanine or tryptophan.

j_gene: TRBJ2-6
v_gene: TRBV19
CDR3aa: ASSTILSGGTSGANVLT

j_gene: TRBJ2-1
v_gene: TRBV28
CDR3aa: ASRLREPRKQF

j_gene: TRBJ2-7
v_gene: TRBV19
CDR3aa: ASSITGKRAYEQY

j_gene: TRBJ2-2
v_gene: TRBV7-9
CDR3aa: ASSFPRTGLNTGELF

j_gene: TRBJ1-2
v_gene: TRBV2
CDR3aa: ASRPTGTGGNGYT

j_gene: TRBJ1-1
v_gene: TRBV7-9
CDR3aa: ASSRGTPTEAF

j_gene: TRBJ1-1
v_gene: TRBV28
CDR3aa: ASSFRQNTEAF

j_gene: TRBJ2-2
v_gene: TRBV7-9
CDR3aa: ASGDDGTGELF

j_gene: TRBJ1-2
v_gene: TRBV6-1
CDR3aa: ASSEWAEATYGYT

j_gene: TRBJ1-2
v_gene: TRBV30
CDR3aa: AWRQGVYGYT

j_gene: TRBJ2-4
v_gene: TRBV5-4
CDR3aa: ASSLGGTGLVSKNIQY

j_gene: TRBJ2-1
v_gene: TRBV9
CDR3aa: ASSVQLAGGPDEQF

j_gene: TRBJ1-1
v_gene: TRBV18
CDR3aa: ASSPETGGREAF

j_gene: TRBJ1-2
v_gene: TRBV27
CDR3aa: ASSRDRAYGYT

j_gene: TRBJ1-1
v_gene: TRBV4-2
CDR3aa: ASSQADGNTEAF

j_gene: TRBJ1-5
v_gene: TRBV4-1
CDR3aa: ASSQGGTGKFKAQH

j_gene: TRBJ1-2
v_gene: TRBV6-1
CDR3aa: ASSEVAGGGGYGYT

j_gene: TRBJ2-7
v_gene: TRBV19
CDR3aa: ASRRQGNEQY

j_gene: TRBJ2-6
v_gene: TRBV30
CDR3aa: AWSFTGGAGGANVLT

j_gene: TRBJ2-7
v_gene: TRBV6-5
CDR3aa: ASRDRGIHYEQY

j_gene: TRBJ2-7
v_gene: TRBV6-2/TRBV6-3
CDR3aa: ASSSPGRYEQY

j_gene: TRBJ2-1
v_gene: TRBV4-3
CDR3aa: ASSQGGGVSYNEQF

j_gene: TRBJ1-2
v_gene: TRBV27
CDR3aa: ASSLFVGALRFYT

j_gene: TRBJ2-1
v_gene: TRBV18
CDR3aa: ASSPLLGSSYNEQF

j_gene: TRBJ2-7
v_gene: TRBV4-2
CDR3aa: ASSPGLAGFEQY